The T cell receptor beta chain under discussion was sequenced for a study of T cell repertoires in cytomegalovirus infection (dated by TCRdb to the late 2010s). Regarding the research as a whole: Recently identified HLA-C-restricted CMV epitopes, whose presentation resists viral immunomodulation, were targeted by peptide stimulations together with well-studied HLA-B-restricted epitopes. Donor HLA type was relevant to the analysis, because carriage of CMV infection together with the matching HLA type was indicated by public TCR beta signatures.

This clonotype was observed at least ten times. Its binding antigen is unknown. Base qualities are not recorded, but no much larger clone differs from it by a single base. CDR1 and CDR2, per the germline V gene, are SGHTA and FQGNSA. The CDR3 sequence holds 14 residues, the cysteine and phenylalanine included. Only the CDR3 part of the read is kept: 42 bases, read in frame from the first base. Cut back by 2 bases and 5 bases, the V and J ends lie 12 bases apart. Points the paper makes about the study in general: The ex vivo response was dominated by HLA-C-restricted CMV-specific TCR beta clonotypes, which also provided the single most frequent clonotype in two of eight donors. Cumulative frequency of public TCR beta family members discriminated carriers of CMV infection plus the relevant HLA type in this cohort and an independent approximately 350-donor cohort.

This sample's treatment or condition label indicates: in vitro stimulation with specific CMV peptide epitopes to enrich CMV-specific T cells. The instrument given in TCRdb is Illumina HiSeq 1500. In TCRdb, the public reads were trimmed at Q25 with fastp and aligned with MiXCR, with productive beta chains retained. Here each entry gathers all rows of one CDR3 protein and keeps the most common genes and DNA. Present in this sample are around 900,000 distinct CDR3 sequences, 30% to 40% of which were seen just once. Of the sample, 13% is held by the ten largest clones. The sample was cultured CD8+ T cells from PBMCs, taken from culture after CMV antigen stimulation. The chain uses TRBV7-2 and TRBJ1-1, with no confident D gene call. The receptor was isolated from a human donor in good health (CMV status not recorded). Some clones in this sample may be carry-over from other donors' samples. The encoded CDR3 is CASSLFDVATEAFF. The nucleotide sequence is given as TGTGCCAGCAGCTTATTTGATGTGGCTACTGAAGCTTTCTTT.